The 15 T cell receptor beta chains given below trace back to one sample, sequenced in a study of cytomegalovirus exposure and HLA in healthy donors. The PCR contained 60 Vbeta and 13 Jbeta primers. The method was immunoSEQ multiplex PCR; TCRdb's version includes in-frame clones alone and lacks a portion of them. There are about 160,000 clones in the sample; almost 80% occur only once, and about 1.3% lies in the top ten. The material sequenced was PBMCs. These TCRs come from a man between 25 and 39 years old in good health and CMV-seronegative.

The gene calls are TRBV19 and TRBJ2-5; maybe TRBD2 (6 bases). The J call could be wrong; TRBJ2-7 is a better fit for the DNA end. The CDR3 is made up of 17 amino acids. Looked up from germline, CDR1 is LNHDA and CDR2 is SQIVND (reference sequence). CDR3 coding DNA: TGTGCCAGTAGCTCTAAAGTACCCGCGGGAACTTCCTACGAGCAGTACTTC. Amino acid sequence: CASSSKVPAGTSYEQYF.

This clone was picked up a small number of times. The gene calls are TRBV7-2 and TRBJ2-2, with D tentatively TRBD1 (6 bases). V lost 6 bases to trimming and J lost 5 bases, with 13 bases between them. CDR3 length: 14 residues. Germline V CDR1 and CDR2: SGHTA, FQGNSA. In DNA form, the CDR3 reads TGTGCCAGCAGACCGACAGGTTCGACCGGGGAGCTGTTTTTT. This codes for CASRPTGSTGELFF.

This clone showed up just once. This chain uses TRBV6-1 with TRBJ2-7, with 10 bases matching TRBD1. Losses at the gene ends were 7 bases for V and 7 bases for J; bases not matched to a gene: 7. The CDR3 is 13 amino acids. CDR1 and CDR2 from the germline V gene are MNHNS and SASEGT. Written as DNA, the CDR3 is TGTGCCAGCAAGGGACAGGGGACGAGGGAGCAGTACTTC. Amino acid sequence: CASKGQGTREQYF.

The chain carries TRBV5-1 and TRBJ1-5, with 8 bases that match TRBD1. CDR1 and CDR2 (germline): SGHRS, YFSETQ. This CDR3 has 15 amino acids. The V segment lost 4 bases and the J segment 4 bases; nucleotides outside the gene matches: 7. The CDR3 loop reads CASSPQGARNQPQHF. The CDR3 DNA follows: TGCGCCAGCAGCCCTCAGGGGGCGCGTAATCAGCCCCAGCATTTT.

The chain joins TRBV28 to TRBJ2-7; 9 nucleotides align to TRBD1. J gave up 6 bases and V 4 bases, and 7 bases lay outside the gene matches. Germline lookup yields CDR1 MDHEN and CDR2 SYDVKM. CDR3 length: 14 residues. DNA of the CDR3: TGTGCCAGCAGTTCCCAGGGACAGGGCGGCGAGCAGTACTTC. Protein: CASSSQGQGGEQYF.

The chain links TRBV6-1 to TRBJ2-5; D is ambiguous. Germline CDR1 and CDR2: MNHNS and SASEGT. The CDR3 loop spans 10 amino acids. V was cut by 7 bases and J by 5 bases, with 5 bases left in between. CDR3 sequence reads: CASKSETQYF. CDR3 in DNA: TGTGCCAGCAAATCGGAGACCCAGTACTTC.

The chain combines TRBV6-5 with TRBJ1-5, with D perhaps matching TRBD1 (5 bases). The CDR3 runs to 15 residues. Germline V gene lookup returns CDR1 MNHEY and CDR2 SVGAGI. V was clipped by 6 bases and J by 2 bases, with 14 bases between them. Here the CDR3 reads CASSPRGRGNQPQHF. As DNA, the CDR3 is TGTGCCAGCAGCCCCCGCGGCAGGGGCAATCAGCCCCAGCATTTT.

The gene calls are TRBV7-9 and TRBJ2-7; 7 positions match TRBD2. The V gene end was trimmed by 8 bases and the J gene end by 0 bases; junction bases not matched to a gene: 7. Germline CDR1 is SEHNR and CDR2 is FQNEAQ (reference sequence). The CDR3 contains 14 residues. CDR3 residues: CASGVGGSSYEQYF. Written as DNA, the CDR3 is TGTGCCAGCGGCGTGGGAGGGAGCTCCTACGAGCAGTACTTC.

V is TRBV11-2 and J is TRBJ1-4, with 10 bases identical to TRBD1. V was clipped by 5 bases and J by 7 bases; unmatched bases: 7. This CDR3 has 15 amino acids. In germline, CDR1 is SGHAT, CDR2 FQNNGV. The CDR3 loop is CASSLRGQGSEKLFF. The DNA of the CDR3 is TGTGCCAGCAGCCTAAGGGGACAGGGGAGTGAAAAACTGTTTTTT.

The V and J genes are TRBV15 and TRBJ2-3; 9 positions agree with TRBD1. This CDR3 contains 15 residues. Trimming removed 0 bases from V and 7 bases from J; junction bases left unmatched: 5. CDR1 is LNHNV and CDR2 is YYDKDF in the germline V gene (reference sequence). The CDR3 region is CATSREDRGGHTQYF. The CDR3 DNA follows: TGTGCCACCAGCAGAGAAGACAGGGGGGGACATACGCAGTATTTT.

This sequence joins TRBV30 and TRBJ1-1, with 8 bases that match TRBD1. The length of the CDR3 is 14 residues. The germline V gene encodes CDR1 GTSNPN and CDR2 SVGIG (reference sequence). Trimming at V came to 4 bases and at J to 2 bases, leaving 6 bases not matched to a gene. The CDR3 here is CAWKSDRVNTEAFF. The CDR3 DNA reads as TGTGCCTGGAAATCGGACAGGGTAAACACTGAAGCTTTCTTT.

The chain recombines TRBV28 with TRBJ1-6; 8 nucleotides agree with TRBD1. With 3 bases clipped from V and 6 bases from J, the junction kept 7 bases outside the gene matches. The germline V gene encodes CDR1 MDHEN and CDR2 SYDVKM. The CDR3 loop spans 16 amino acids. CDR3: CASSLGTGFANSPLHF. CDR3 DNA: TGTGCCAGCAGTTTGGGGACAGGCTTCGCTAATTCACCCCTCCACTTT. Looking up the rest from reference TRBV28 and TRBJ1-6 gives the full variable domain: DVKVTQSSRYLVKRTGEKVFLECVQDMDHENMFWYRQDPGLGLRLIYFSYDVKMKEKGDIPEGYSVSREKKERFSLILESASTNQTSMYLCASSLGTGFANSPLHFGNGTRLTVT.

This rearrangement joins TRBV28 to TRBJ2-5; possibly TRBD2 for D (6 bases). Germline V lookup: CDR1 MDHEN, CDR2 SYDVKM. The V gene lost 5 bases and the J gene lost 5 bases, with 18 bases spanning the gap. The CDR3 is 15 residues long. CDR3 sequence reads: CASSPGLSPAETQYF. The CDR3 coding sequence is TGTGCCAGCAGTCCGGGACTGAGCCCCGCGGAGACCCAGTACTTC.

The chain joins TRBV5-1 to TRBJ2-5, with TRBD2 matching 9 bases. Unmatched junction bases numbered 11, after V lost 7 bases and J lost 1 base. Germline V lookup: CDR1 SGHRS, CDR2 YFSETQ. The CDR3 runs 16 residues. The CDR3 here is CASWKAGGPVQETQYF. In nucleotides, the CDR3 is TGCGCCAGCTGGAAGGCGGGGGGGCCTGTCCAAGAGACCCAGTACTTC.

This chain uses TRBV27 with TRBJ2-7, with TRBD1 identical over 7 bases. Germline V CDR1 and CDR2: MNHEY, SMNVEV (reference sequence). V was pared by 0 bases and J by 3 bases, with 2 bases of the junction left unmatched. The CDR3 sequence is 14 residues long. CDR3 nucleotide sequence: TGTGCCAGCAGTTTATCGACAGGGCTCTACGAGCAGTACTTC. Protein sequence: CASSLSTGLYEQYF.